The 24 T cell receptor beta chains presented below share a single source sample, sequenced in a study of OX40 agonist ivuxolimab in advanced cancers. The library was generated by the immunoSEQ multiplex PCR assay. The source is immuneACCESS, and TCRdb retained only in-frame sequences with V and J called. Part of the clones is not carried over; for the studies checked, unresolved V genes explain less than half of this, and the remainder is unexplained. The sample records about 45,000 clones, more than 80% of which are singletons. In total, the top ten clones hold about a sixth of the sample. Sequenced here: CD4+ or CD8+ T cells sorted from blood, sampled in a trial of the OX40 agonist ivuxolimab. Receptor source: an adult with an advanced solid tumor such as melanoma, head and neck, liver or kidney cancer.

A single count supports this clone. The gene calls are TRBV4-1 and TRBJ2-2; D is unclear. Germline values: CDR1 MGHRA, CDR2 YSYEKL. The ends were cut back, 1 base at V and 1 base at J, with 4 bases in the middle. The CDR3 runs 14 residues. The CDR3 DNA is TGCGCCAGCAGCCAAGCGCAGAACACCGGGGAGCTGTTTTTT. Its protein is CASSQAQNTGELFF.

This rearrangement joins TRBV10-2 to TRBJ2-2; 7 positions agree with TRBD2. J gave up 6 bases and V 3 bases, and 13 bases lay outside the gene matches. CDR3 length: 17 residues. Germline loops: CDR1 WSHSY, CDR2 SAAADI. CDR3 DNA sequence: TGCGCCAGCAGTGATCTCCCCCTCGGGGGGACGGCCGGGGAGCTGTTTTTT. Translated, it gives CASSDLPLGGTAGELFF.

This clone was detected once. The chain joins TRBV19 to TRBJ2-4; D perhaps matches TRBD1 (8 bases). The CDR3 totals 15 residues. Trimming shortened V by 5 bases and J by 3 bases, and 14 bases separated the two germline ends. Germline CDR1 reads LNHDA; CDR2 reads SQIVND (reference sequence). In DNA, the CDR3 is TGTGCCAGTAGTGCGGACAGGGAGGGCAAAAACATTCAGTACTTC. This sequence encodes CASSADREGKNIQYF.

This rearrangement joins TRBV7-9 to TRBJ2-3, with a weak D call TRBD2 (5 bases). The CDR3 is made up of 15 amino acids. V was pared by 4 bases and J by 1 base, with 12 bases between. The V gene's germline CDR1 is SEHNR and CDR2 FQNEAQ (reference sequence). CDR3 nucleotides: TGTGCCAGCAGCTGGGGAGCGGACCGCACAGATACGCAGTATTTT. Residues: CASSWGADRTDTQYF.

This sequence joins TRBV2 and TRBJ1-6; D not resolved. V was trimmed by 3 bases and J by 5 bases, leaving 5 bases between them. CDR3 length: 13 residues. CDR1 is SNHLY and CDR2 is FYNNEI in the germline V gene. CDR3 protein: CASSDRNNSPLHF. The CDR3 nucleotides read TGTGCCAGCAGTGACAGAAATAATTCACCCCTCCACTTT.

The V gene is TRBV4-1, the J gene TRBJ1-1; maybe TRBD1 (5 bases). The ends were cut back, 0 bases at V and 7 bases at J, with 18 bases in the middle. This CDR3 spans 16 amino acids. Germline V gene lookup returns CDR1 MGHRA and CDR2 YSYEKL. The CDR3 nucleotides are TGCGCCAGCAGCCAAGATTTTCCAGGGAAGGGTAGTGAAGCTTTCTTT. It is translated as CASSQDFPGKGSEAFF.

The chain employs TRBV7-2 and TRBJ2-7; tentative D call: TRBD1 (6 bases). V was cut by 5 bases and J by 2 bases, with 7 bases left in between. The CDR3 sequence is 12 residues long. From germline, CDR1 is SGHTA and CDR2 FQGNSA. As DNA, the CDR3 is TGTGCCAGCAGCCCAGGGGCCTACGAGCAGTACTTC. Translated, it gives CASSPGAYEQYF.

This clone was counted a single time. The same CDR3 can be traced to other DNA sequences in this sample. The V and J genes are TRBV5-1 and TRBJ2-7; D call uncertain. The CDR3 is made up of 11 amino acids. The V end lost 3 bases, the J end lost 0 bases, and 1 base lay between the germline ends. CDR1 is SGHRS, CDR2 YFSETQ, per germline. CDR3 in amino acids: CASSSSYEQYF. DNA for the CDR3: TGCGCCAGCAGCTCCTCCTACGAGCAGTACTTC. Looking up the rest from reference TRBV5-1 and TRBJ2-7 gives the full variable domain: KAGVTQTPRYLIKTRGQQVTLSCSPISGHRSVSWYQQTPGQGLQFLFEYFSETQRNKGNFPGRFSGRQFSNSRSEMNVSTLELGDSALYLCASSSSYEQYFGPGTRLTVT.

The chain recombines TRBV6-1 with TRBJ2-1; D unclear. The CDR3 covers 13 residues. Germline V gene data show CDR1 as MNHNS and CDR2 as SASEGT. V was shortened by 3 bases and J by 4 bases, with 7 bases between the two germline ends. CDR3 nucleotide sequence: TGTGCCAGCAGTGAGAAGGGTTACAATGAGCAGTTCTTC. It encodes CASSEKGYNEQFF.

The J gene is TRBJ2-3, the V gene TRBV9; 7 bases align to TRBD2. The CDR3 covers 14 residues. Losses at the gene ends were 5 bases for V and 3 bases for J; bases not matched to a gene: 6. The germline gives CDR1 SGDLS, CDR2 YYNGEE. The CDR3 loop is CASSTLAETDTQYF. CDR3 nucleotide sequence: TGTGCCAGCAGTACTCTAGCGGAGACAGATACGCAGTATTTT.

The chain combines TRBV12-5 with TRBJ2-7; D gene unclear. V was clipped by 1 base and J by 1 base, with 5 bases between them. Germline V gene data show CDR1 as LGHNT and CDR2 as FRNRAP. The CDR3 spans 13 residues. Here the CDR3 reads CASGLGYSYEQYF. As DNA, the CDR3 is TGTGCTAGTGGTTTGGGCTATTCCTACGAGCAGTACTTC.

The chain is built from TRBV21-1 and TRBJ1-2. TRBV21-1 is termed a pseudogene. CDR3 length equals 13 residues. The CDR3 is CASAGGGADGYTF. As DNA, the CDR3 is TGTGCCAGCGCGGGAGGGGGCGCGGATGGCTACACCTTC.

The sample holds one count of this clone. Other DNA sequences of this sample code for an identical CDR3. This sequence joins TRBV27 and TRBJ2-7, with D maybe TRBD2 (6 bases). V was pared by 2 bases and J by 3 bases, with 8 bases between. In germline, CDR1 is MNHEY, CDR2 SMNVEV (reference sequence). The CDR3 is 13 amino acids. CDR3 in DNA: TGTGCCAGCAGTTTAGCGGGGAGCTACGAGCAGTACTTC. Protein sequence: CASSLAGSYEQYF.

This chain connects TRBV27 to TRBJ2-1; D possibly corresponds to TRBD2 (7 bases). CDR3 size: 13 residues. The V gene's germline CDR1 is MNHEY and CDR2 SMNVEV (reference sequence). The V gene lost 7 bases and the J gene lost 8 bases, with 15 bases spanning the gap. The CDR3 region has the DNA TGTGCCAGCATCCCCCGAGGGGGGGATGAGCAGTTCTTC. Translation gives CASIPRGGDEQFF.

CDR3 nucleotides: TGTGCCAGCAGGAAATCGAGGGGGCAGCCCTACGAGCAGTACTTC. This encodes CASRKSRGQPYEQYF. This rearrangement joins TRBV6-1 to TRBJ2-7; 7 bases agree with TRBD1. This CDR3 comprises 15 residues. The germline CDR1 and CDR2 sequences are MNHNS and SASEGT. With 6 bases clipped from V and 2 bases from J, the junction kept 10 bases outside the gene matches.

The gene calls are TRBV10-3 and TRBJ2-7, with 7 bases aligning to TRBD2. This CDR3 is built from 18 residues. V shed 4 bases and J 3 bases; nucleotides not matched to a gene: 18. Germline CDR1 is ENHRY and CDR2 is SYGVKD. The CDR3 DNA sequence: TGTGCCATCAGTGTTCTAACTGGCGGGAGCGGGCCTGACTACGAGCAGTACTTC. Amino acids: CAISVLTGGSGPDYEQYF.

By share of the sample, this clone is medium-sized (0.01 to 0.1%). The CDR3 nucleotides read TGTGCCATCAGTGAGGGACCGTCCCTCGAAGCTTTCTTT. Its translation: CAISEGPSLEAFF. This chain joins TRBV10-3 and TRBJ1-1; D unclear. The CDR3 has 13 amino acids. Trimming removed 2 bases from V and 8 bases from J, with 12 bases in between. In germline, CDR1 is ENHRY, CDR2 SYGVKD.

V usage is TRBV25-1 and J usage is TRBJ1-2, with no clear D. Trimming pared 5 bases from V and 8 bases from J, leaving 9 bases between. The CDR3 consists of 11 residues. Germline V gives CDR1 MGHDK, CDR2 SYGVNS. CDR3 residues: CASSSGNGYTF. The CDR3 coding sequence is TGTGCCAGCAGTTCTGGGAACGGCTACACCTTC.

This clone occurred a few times. The chain recombines TRBV12-2 with TRBJ1-1. TRBV12-2 is a known pseudogene. This CDR3 has 14 amino acids. CDR3 sequence (DNA): TGTGCAAGTCCCCCGGGCCGTTGGACCACTGAAGCTTTCTTT. This translates into CASPPGRWTTEAFF.

The genes are TRBV13 and TRBJ2-5, with TRBD2 matching 14 bases. The CDR3 extends over 18 amino acids. Germline V gene data show CDR1 as PRHDT and CDR2 as FYEKMQ (reference sequence). V lost 5 bases and J lost 4; bases outside the gene matches: 12. As DNA, the CDR3 is TGTGCCAGCAGCCCCGGACTAGCGGGGGGCGTGCTCGGAGAGACCCAGTACTTC. Protein sequence: CASSPGLAGGVLGETQYF.

The count of this clone is one. J is TRBJ1-2 and V is TRBV27; D gene ambiguous. Germline V gives CDR1 MNHEY, CDR2 SMNVEV (reference sequence). The V and J ends lost 5 bases and 4 bases respectively, with 14 bases between them. The CDR3 consists of 14 residues. The CDR3 DNA reads TGTGCCAGCAGTCCCCTCCCCGGCCCCTATGGCTACACCTTC. It encodes CASSPLPGPYGYTF.

The chain has TRBV19 and TRBJ2-7; the D gene could be TRBD1 or TRBD2 (5 bases each). Germline-derived CDR1 and CDR2 are LNHDA and SQIVND (reference sequence). CDR3 length: 14 amino acids. Trimming cost V 3 bases and J 2 bases, with 11 bases left between them. CDR3 nucleotide sequence: TGTGCCAGTAGTATTTCGGGGACCACCTACGAGCAGTACTTC. Translated: CASSISGTTYEQYF.

The rearrangement uses TRBV9 and TRBJ2-1; 12 bases are shared with TRBD2. The CDR3 covers 16 residues. CDR1 is SGDLS and CDR2 is YYNGEE in the germline V gene. The V segment lost 5 bases and the J segment 8 bases; nucleotides outside the gene matches: 11. CDR3 loop: CASRDPTSGSIDEQFF. DNA of the CDR3: TGTGCCAGCAGAGACCCGACTAGCGGGAGTATCGATGAGCAGTTCTTC.

The chain joins TRBV6-1 to TRBJ2-1; 8 bases are a match to TRBD1. The CDR3 runs to 14 residues. Germline trimming cut 6 bases from V and 6 bases from J; bases unmatched to any gene: 7. Germline CDR1 is MNHNS and CDR2 is SASEGT. The CDR3 here is CASRAGTGINEQFF. CDR3 nucleotide sequence: TGTGCCAGCAGAGCCGGGACAGGCATCAATGAGCAGTTCTTC.